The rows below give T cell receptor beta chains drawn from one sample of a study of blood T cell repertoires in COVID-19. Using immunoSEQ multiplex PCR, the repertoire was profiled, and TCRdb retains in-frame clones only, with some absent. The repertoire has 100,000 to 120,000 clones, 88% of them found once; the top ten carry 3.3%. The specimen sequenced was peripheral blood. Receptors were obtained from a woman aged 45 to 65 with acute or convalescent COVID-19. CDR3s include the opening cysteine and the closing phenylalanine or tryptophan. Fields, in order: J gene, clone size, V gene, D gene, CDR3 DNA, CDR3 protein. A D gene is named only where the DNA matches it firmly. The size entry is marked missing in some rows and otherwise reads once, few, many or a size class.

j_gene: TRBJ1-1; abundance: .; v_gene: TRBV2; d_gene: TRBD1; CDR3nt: TGTGCCAGCAGAAGGGGACAGATGAACACTGAAGCTTTCTTT; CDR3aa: CASRRGQMNTEAFF
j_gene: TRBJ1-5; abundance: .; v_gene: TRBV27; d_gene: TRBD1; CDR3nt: TGTGCCAGCAGTTCCCTACAGGGGAGCAATCAGCCCCAGCATTTT; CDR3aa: CASSSLQGSNQPQHF
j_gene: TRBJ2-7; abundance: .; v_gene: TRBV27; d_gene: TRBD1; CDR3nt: TGTGCCAGCAGTTTATCGGGACAGACTACCTACGAGCAGTACTTC; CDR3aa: CASSLSGQTTYEQYF
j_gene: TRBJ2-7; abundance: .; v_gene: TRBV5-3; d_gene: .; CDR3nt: TGTGCCAGAAGGCGCACAGGGTTTTCGGACGAGCAGTACTTC; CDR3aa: CARRRTGFSDEQYF
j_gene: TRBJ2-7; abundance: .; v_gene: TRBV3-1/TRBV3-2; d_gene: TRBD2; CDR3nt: TGTGCCAGCAGCCAAGTAGGGGCTAGCGGGAGTAGAAAGAGCTCCTACGAGCAGTACTTC; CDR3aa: CASSQVGASGSRKSSYEQYF
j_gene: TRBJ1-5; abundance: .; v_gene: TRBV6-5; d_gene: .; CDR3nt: TGTGCCAGTTTTAGGGGGGACTATAGCAATCAGCCCCAGCATTTT; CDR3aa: CASFRGDYSNQPQHF
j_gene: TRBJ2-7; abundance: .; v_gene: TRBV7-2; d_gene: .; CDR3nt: TGTGCCAGCAGCTTGGGGGGGCCGGGGAGCGAGCAGTACTTC; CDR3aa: CASSLGGPGSEQYF
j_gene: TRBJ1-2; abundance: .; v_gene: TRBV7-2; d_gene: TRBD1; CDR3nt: TGTGCCAGCAGCCCGCGGACAGGGAATATAGCCGTAGGCTATGGCTACACCTTC; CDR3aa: CASSPRTGNIAVGYGYTF
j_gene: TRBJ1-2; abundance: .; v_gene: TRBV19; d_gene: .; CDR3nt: TGTGCCAGTAGCTCCGGGAGGGCGGTCTGGATAGGCTACACCTTC; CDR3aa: CASSSGRAVWIGYTF
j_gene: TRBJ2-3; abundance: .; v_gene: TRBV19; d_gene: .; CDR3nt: TGTGCCAGTAGTATGGGCCCGGGAGTGGGCACAGATACGCAGTATTTT; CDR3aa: CASSMGPGVGTDTQYF
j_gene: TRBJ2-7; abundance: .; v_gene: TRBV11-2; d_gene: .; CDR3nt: TGTGCCAGCAGCCAAAGGGACACGAACTACGAGCAGTACTTC; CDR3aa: CASSQRDTNYEQYF
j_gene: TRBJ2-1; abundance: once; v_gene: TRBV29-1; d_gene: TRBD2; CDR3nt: TGCAGCGCCGAGGGACTAGCGGCCAAAAATGAGCAGTTCTTC; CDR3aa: CSAEGLAAKNEQFF
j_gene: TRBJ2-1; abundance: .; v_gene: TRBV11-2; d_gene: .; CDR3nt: TGTGCCAGCAGCGCCGGTCCCCTCCTTTCCTCCTACAATGAGCAGTTCTTC; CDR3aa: CASSAGPLLSSYNEQFF
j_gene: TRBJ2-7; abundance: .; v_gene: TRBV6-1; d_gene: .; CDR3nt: TGTGCCAGCAGTGAAGGAAGGAGCGGTCCGATCTACGAGCAGTACTTC; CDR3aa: CASSEGRSGPIYEQYF
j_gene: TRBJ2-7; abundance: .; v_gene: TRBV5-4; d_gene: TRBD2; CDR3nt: TGTGCCAGCAGCGCTAGCGGGAGGGCCTACGAGCAGTACTTC; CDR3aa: CASSASGRAYEQYF
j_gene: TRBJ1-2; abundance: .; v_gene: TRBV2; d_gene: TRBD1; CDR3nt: TGTGCCAGCAGCGGACAGGGGTCTAACTATGGCTACACCTTC; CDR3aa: CASSGQGSNYGYTF
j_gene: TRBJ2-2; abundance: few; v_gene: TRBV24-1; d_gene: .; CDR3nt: TGTGCCACCCAGCCAGCGGGACAGAACACCGGGGAGCTGTTTTTT; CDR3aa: CATQPAGQNTGELFF
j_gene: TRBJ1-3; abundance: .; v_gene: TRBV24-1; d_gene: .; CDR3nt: TGTGCCACCAGCCCAGGGGAACATAGAGGAAACACCATATATTTT; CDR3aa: CATSPGEHRGNTIYF
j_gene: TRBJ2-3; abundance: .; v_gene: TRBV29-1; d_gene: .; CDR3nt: TGCAGCGTTGGGCGGTCTAGCACAGATACGCAGTATTTT; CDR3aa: CSVGRSSTDTQYF
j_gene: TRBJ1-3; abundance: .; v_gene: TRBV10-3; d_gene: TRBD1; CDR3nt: TGTGCCATCAGTGACCCGGGACAGAGCTCTGGAAACACCATATATTTT; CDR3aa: CAISDPGQSSGNTIYF
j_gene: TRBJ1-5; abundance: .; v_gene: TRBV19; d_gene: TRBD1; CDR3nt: TGTGCCAGTAGTATGCAGGGGGAAAGCAATCAGCCCCAGCATTTT; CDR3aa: CASSMQGESNQPQHF
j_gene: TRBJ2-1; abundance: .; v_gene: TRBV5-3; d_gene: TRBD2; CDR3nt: TGTGCCAGAAGCTCCGGGACTAGCGGGATTGGTGGGGATGAGCAGTTCTTC; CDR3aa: CARSSGTSGIGGDEQFF
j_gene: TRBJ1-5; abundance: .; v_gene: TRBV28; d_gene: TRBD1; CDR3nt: TGTGCCAGCAGACTCTCGACAGGGGCGACGAGCAATCAGCCCCAGCATTTT; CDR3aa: CASRLSTGATSNQPQHF
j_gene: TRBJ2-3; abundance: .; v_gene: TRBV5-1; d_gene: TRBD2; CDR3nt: TGCGCCAGCAGCTTGGGGCGACCGAGCGGGAGAGGAGATACGCAGTATTTT; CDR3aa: CASSLGRPSGRGDTQYF
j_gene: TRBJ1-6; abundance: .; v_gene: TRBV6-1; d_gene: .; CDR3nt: TGTGCCAGCAGTGAGAGGGCGCTTAATTCACCCCTCCACTTT; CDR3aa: CASSERALNSPLHF
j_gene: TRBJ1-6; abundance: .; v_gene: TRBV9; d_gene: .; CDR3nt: TGTGCCAGCAGCGGCCCCGGGTCCCCTGGGTCACCCCTCCACTTT; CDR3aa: CASSGPGSPGSPLHF
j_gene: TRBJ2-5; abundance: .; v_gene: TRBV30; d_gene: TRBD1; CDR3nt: TGTGCCTGGGGGATAGCGAGGACGGACAGGGGGCGAGAGACCCAGTACTTC; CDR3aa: CAWGIARTDRGRETQYF
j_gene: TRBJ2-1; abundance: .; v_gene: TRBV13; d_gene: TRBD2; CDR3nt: TGTGCCAGCAGCTTAGTAACTAGCGGGAGGTACAATGAGCAGTTCTTC; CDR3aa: CASSLVTSGRYNEQFF